The text below deals with one TCR beta chain. The sample belongs to a study of OX40 agonist ivuxolimab in advanced cancers. Study at large: The dose-escalation group included hepatocellular carcinoma, melanoma, renal cell carcinoma and head and neck cancer.

Germline CDR1 is SNHLY and CDR2 is FYNNEI. The CDR3 length is 15 residues. V gave up 2 bases and J gave up 4 bases, with 14 bases separating them. The data were produced by immunoSEQ multiplex PCR, yet TCRdb's version contains in-frame clones alone and is incomplete. The sample contains about 72,000 clones, around 87% of which appear only once. The chain combines TRBV2 with TRBJ1-1, with D unclear. The specimen was CD4+ or CD8+ T cells sorted from blood, collected in a trial of the OX40 agonist ivuxolimab. The source is an adult with an advanced solid tumor such as melanoma, head and neck, liver or kidney cancer. DNA of the CDR3: TGTGCCAGCAGTGAACGAGGAGGGTACGGCACTGAAGCTTTCTTT. Translating it yields CASSERGGYGTEAFF.